This T cell receptor (beta chain) originates from a study of regulatory T cells in long-lasting Graves disease. Study results and caveats: Sampling was limited to peripheral blood rather than thyroid tissue. Patients with persistent disease shared over 2,500 public clonotypes, outpacing the approximately 950 shared by new patients.

Investigators prepared the TCR beta libraries by applying iRepertoire HTBI primers and Arm-PCR of CDR3 regions. TCRdb fed the multiplex PCR reads into MiXCR, producing one record per CDR3 protein. The table records 400,000 to 450,000 distinct CDR3 sequences, about 16% of them present only once. Time point denoted: newly diagnosed GD, antithyroid drugs for less than 3 months. From RNA extracted from PBMCs, the TCR library was made. This clonotype was seen only a few times. The antigen is undetermined. Unmatched junction bases numbered 17, after V lost 0 bases and J lost 5 bases. The CDR3 runs 19 residues. CDR1 and CDR2 (germline): SGHRS, YFSETQ. These same records also appear under a second study, on T cells in Graves' hyperthyroidism and ophthalmopathy.

This receptor was identified in a woman in her twenties or thirties with Graves disease. Sequenced here: peripheral blood mononuclear cells (PBMCs), sampled at new diagnosis, from a patient treated with antithyroid drugs. The chain recombines TRBV5-1 with TRBJ2-7; 10 bases line up with TRBD2. The CDR3 nucleotides are TGCGCCAGCAGCTTGGCCCTGTCCCTAGCGGGAGTAAAGAATGACGAGCAGTACTTC. Amino acids: CASSLALSLAGVKNDEQYF.